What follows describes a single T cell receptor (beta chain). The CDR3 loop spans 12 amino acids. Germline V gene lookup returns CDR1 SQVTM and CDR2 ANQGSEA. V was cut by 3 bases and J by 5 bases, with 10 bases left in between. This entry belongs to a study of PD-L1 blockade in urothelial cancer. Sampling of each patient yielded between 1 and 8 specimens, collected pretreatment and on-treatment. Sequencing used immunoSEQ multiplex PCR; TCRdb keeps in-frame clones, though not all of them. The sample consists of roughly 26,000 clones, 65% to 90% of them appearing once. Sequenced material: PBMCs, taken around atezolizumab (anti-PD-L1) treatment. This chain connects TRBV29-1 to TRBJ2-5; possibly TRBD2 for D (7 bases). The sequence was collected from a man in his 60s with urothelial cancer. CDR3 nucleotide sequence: TGCAGCGTTGACGGGGGGCGGGAGACCCAGTACTTC. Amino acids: CSVDGGRETQYF.